The table lists the clone carrying this T cell receptor beta chain with a few counts. Its antigen is unidentified. Donors counted as nominally healthy when sampled, yet unrecorded immune exposures were likely. Germline-derived CDR1 and CDR2 are LNHDA and SQIVND (reference sequence). Deletions cut 6 bases from V and 8 bases from J, with 14 bases between. This CDR3 has 13 amino acids. With 60 Vbeta and 13 Jbeta primers, the PCR was carried out. The protocol was immunoSEQ multiplex PCR, while the TCRdb copy is restricted to in-frame clones and leaves out a portion. In the table there are over 100,000 clones, roughly 74% of which are singletons. The sample originates from a study of cytomegalovirus exposure and HLA in healthy donors. Regarding the study as a whole: The study dropped some indistinguishable V segments, TRBV6-2 and TRBV6-3 among them.

The chain combines TRBV19 with TRBJ2-1; perhaps TRBD2 as D (5 bases). This TCR derives from a male donor in good health and CMV-seronegative. The material sequenced was PBMCs. CDR3 region: CASSLRAFDEQFF. Written as DNA, the CDR3 is TGTGCCAGTAGCCTGAGGGCTTTCGATGAGCAGTTCTTC.